This is a list of T cell receptor beta chains from one sample in a study of tumor and adjacent non-tumor tissue in lung cancer. From the multiplex PCR reads, TCRdb called clonotypes with MiXCR, one entry per CDR3 protein. The sample has about 67,000 distinct CDR3 sequences, about 77% seen once. The sequenced sample consisted of distant non-tumor lung tissue. The receptors originated from a man aged 55 to 70 with non-small cell lung cancer. Each CDR3 is given with its conserved first and last residue.

v_call	j_call	cdr3_aa
TRBV24-1	TRBJ2-1	CATTDLLRPNEQFF
TRBV5-5	TRBJ2-3	CDSSLLGERPDTQYF
TRBV20-1	TRBJ1-2	CSARAQERGLYGYTF
TRBV6-1	TRBJ2-1	CASNEVPGLWYEQFF
TRBV6-5	TRBJ2-7	CARSYLAGGSYEQYF
TRBV11-3	TRBJ2-7	CASNLTGYEQYF
TRBV6-5	TRBJ2-7	CASSYSRREATEQYF
TRBV5-6	TRBJ1-6	CASRLRQGNGLPLHF
TRBV2	TRBJ2-3	CASRQLTDTQYF
TRBV6-6	TRBJ2-3	CASSYSWFDTQYF
TRBV29-1	TRBJ2-7	CSLLREGDEQYF
TRBV7-9	TRBJ1-1	CASSPPLAAEAFF
TRBV6-6	TRBJ2-3	CASCYLQGFTDTQYF
TRBV29-1	TRBJ1-2	CSAAGGNYGYTF
TRBV5-5	TRBJ2-1	CASSLLLTLRDYNEQFF
TRBV4-1	TRBJ2-3	CASSQEMPAETQYF
TRBV7-9	TRBJ1-1	CASSLLTGGSEAFF
TRBV6-2/TRBV6-3	TRBJ1-5	CASSSGYNYQPQHF
TRBV7-8	TRBJ1-2	CASSLLTGPNYGYTF
TRBV29-1	TRBJ2-5	CSVAGGNERERETQYF
TRBV7-9	TRBJ2-7	CASSLDYEQYF
TRBV4-1	TRBJ1-5	CASSRLSEVDQPQHF